Sequencing of this TCR beta chain was carried out in a study of blood T cell repertoires in COVID-19. Per the authors' pipeline: The assay estimated nucleated cells by amplifying reference gene primers. The method was immunoSEQ multiplex PCR; TCRdb's version includes in-frame clones alone and lacks a portion of them. V, J and clone size were drawn from that table, and D and trimming were deduced from the DNA. This repertoire shows 350,000 to 400,000 clones, about nine tenths found once; its top ten account for 1.5% to 2%. Participants were placed into cohorts based on the clinical history they reported. The V gene's germline CDR1 is LGHNA and CDR2 YNFKEQ. This CDR3 region has 15 residues. Trimming at V came to 1 base and at J to 5 bases, leaving 5 bases not matched to a gene.

The TCR comes from a woman between 25 and 40 years old who had recovered from COVID-19. V gene TRBV4-2 combines with J gene TRBJ2-1; TRBD2 aligns across 7 bases. Specimen: PBMCs or T cells enriched from blood (not recorded which). The CDR3 DNA sequence: TGTGCCAGCAGCCAAGTGTCTAGCGGACACAATGAGCAGTTCTTC. It codes for CASSQVSSGHNEQFF.